This entry lists 12 T cell receptor beta chains sequenced from one sample in a study of blood T cell repertoires in COVID-19. Using immunoSEQ multiplex PCR, the repertoire was profiled, and TCRdb retains in-frame clones only, with some absent. The sample lists roughly 360,000 clones, over 80% occurring once. Specimen: PBMCs or T cells enriched from blood (not recorded which). The receptors come from a woman aged 45-60 years who had recovered from COVID-19.

The chain links TRBV18 to TRBJ1-5, with D possibly TRBD1 on 5 matching bases. The CDR3 is 14 residues long. V was shortened by 3 bases and J by 7 bases, with 13 bases between the two germline ends. The germline gives CDR1 KGHSH, CDR2 LQKENI. This CDR3 reads CASSPGGDWQPQHF. The CDR3 bases are TGTGCCAGCTCACCGGGAGGGGACTGGCAGCCCCAGCATTTT.

This rearrangement joins TRBV4-1 to TRBJ2-1, with 8 bases lining up with TRBD2. The V gene end was trimmed by 0 bases and the J gene end by 2 bases; junction bases not matched to a gene: 6. This CDR3 has 17 residues. Looked up from germline, CDR1 is MGHRA and CDR2 is YSYEKL. This CDR3 reads CASSQEGISGAYNEQFF. The CDR3 DNA reads as TGCGCCAGCAGCCAAGAGGGGATTAGCGGGGCCTACAATGAGCAGTTCTTC.

This chain uses TRBV15 with TRBJ1-2; D is possibly TRBD1 (5 bases). The CDR3 consists of 14 residues. V was clipped by 0 bases and J by 8 bases, with 13 bases between them. Germline-derived CDR1 and CDR2 are LNHNV and YYDKDF (reference sequence). The CDR3: CATSRDLGQGGYTF. The CDR3 DNA reads TGTGCCACCAGCAGAGATCTGGGGCAGGGAGGCTACACCTTC. Full variable domain (missing parts from reference TRBV15 and TRBJ1-2): DAMVIQNPRYQVTQFGKPVTLSCSQTLNHNVMYWYQQKSSQAPKLLFHYYDKDFNNEADTPDNFQSRRPNTSFCFLDIRSPGLGDTAMYLCATSRDLGQGGYTFGSGTRLTVV.

This rearrangement joins TRBV10-3 to TRBJ1-5; D ambiguous. Germline CDR1 is ENHRY and CDR2 is SYGVKD. V lost 4 bases to trimming and J lost 4 bases, with 8 bases between them. CDR3 length: 13 residues. CDR3 DNA sequence: TGTGCCATCAGTGGAGGGCCTAATCAGCCCCAGCATTTT. Translation gives CAISGGPNQPQHF.

V gene TRBV19 combines with J gene TRBJ1-6; 9 bases fit TRBD1. The CDR3 has 15 residues. The germline gives CDR1 LNHDA, CDR2 SQIVND (reference sequence). V shed 4 bases and J 4 bases; nucleotides not matched to a gene: 2. The CDR3 DNA follows: TGTGCCAGTAGTACTGACAGGGGGTATAATTCACCCCTCCACTTT. Translated, it gives CASSTDRGYNSPLHF.

This CDR3 is CASSYGTGNGYTF. CDR3 bases: TGTGCCAGCAGTTATGGGACAGGGAATGGCTACACCTTC. The chain couples TRBV6-5 to TRBJ1-2; TRBD1 aligns across 9 bases. V shed 3 bases and J 6 bases; nucleotides not matched to a gene: 2. The CDR3 extends over 13 amino acids. In germline, CDR1 is MNHEY, CDR2 SVGAGI.

The chain joins TRBV6-5 to TRBJ2-5, with a weak D call TRBD1 (7 bases). The CDR3 is 14 amino acids. V lost 6 bases, J lost 5 bases, and 16 bases lay in between. Germline assignment: CDR1 MNHEY and CDR2 SVGAGI. CDR3 sequence: CASRTGQAGETQYF. CDR3 coding DNA: TGTGCCAGCAGGACTGGACAGGCGGGGGAGACCCAGTACTTC.

On this clone: The conserved closing phenylalanine or tryptophan is absent in this CDR3, likely reflecting a read error. Because the CDR3's place on the DNA is in doubt, the DNA is left out and the CDR3 is given as listed by TCRdb. The V call is TRBV5-6, the J call TRBJ1-1; the DNA was not compared with TRBD1, the D call given in the table. CDR1 is SGHDT, CDR2 YYEEEE, per germline. The CDR3 is 13 amino acids in total, end residues counted. CDR3 residues: CASSLISAGGDEL.

The V gene is TRBV3-1 (or the pseudogene TRBV3-2), the J gene TRBJ1-3; D might be TRBD1 (6 bases). V was shortened by 4 bases and J by 4 bases, with 17 bases between the two germline ends. Germline V gene lookup returns CDR1 LGHDT and CDR2 YNNKEL (reference sequence). The CDR3 extends over 16 amino acids. CDR3 region: CASSPKRQVFGNTIYF. The CDR3 region has the DNA TGTGCCAGCAGCCCGAAACGACAGGTCTTCGGAAACACCATATATTTT.

The chain is built from TRBV11-3 and TRBJ2-7, with 8 bases identical to TRBD1. CDR3 length equals 16 residues. Trimming cost V 5 bases and J 1 base; bases outside gene matches: 10. Germline CDR1 SGHNT, CDR2 YENEEA. CDR3 DNA: TGTGCCAGCAGCCCGACCACCGGGACAGGTTCCTACGAGCAGTACTTC. Amino acid sequence: CASSPTTGTGSYEQYF.

V and J are TRBV18 and TRBJ1-5; D not certain. The CDR3 extends over 16 amino acids. CDR1 and CDR2 from the germline V gene are KGHSH and LQKENI. Trimming removed 2 bases at V and 1 base at J, with 12 bases between. The DNA for the CDR3 is TGTGCCAGCTCACCAGGCGGCCAGATCAGCAATCAGCCCCAGCATTTT. Residues: CASSPGGQISNQPQHF.

The V and J genes are TRBV29-1 and TRBJ2-1, with 8 bases matching TRBD2. The CDR3 has 17 amino acids. The ends lost 4 bases at V and 6 bases at J; junction bases unmatched: 17. Germline V lookup: CDR1 SQVTM, CDR2 ANQGSEA. Here the CDR3 DNA reads TGCAGCGTTGGGAATTTTGGGAGCGGGAGTTGGTCCAATGAGCAGTTCTTC. It is translated as CSVGNFGSGSWSNEQFF.